A selection of T cell receptor beta chains follows, all from one sample in a study of blood T cell repertoires in COVID-19. Sequencing used immunoSEQ multiplex PCR; TCRdb keeps in-frame clones, though not all of them. The top ten hold under 5.5% of the sample, which has about 100,000 clones, around 90% seen once. The sample was peripheral blood. These receptors came from a human donor in a cohort sampled during active COVID-19. CDR3s include the opening cysteine and the closing phenylalanine or tryptophan. Fields, in order: V gene, J gene, D gene, clone size, CDR3 DNA, CDR3 protein. A D gene is named only where the DNA matches it firmly. Where a row states a size, it is once, few, many or the class of an expanded clone; other rows omit it.

V: TRBV6-5; J: TRBJ2-1; D: TRBD2; size: NA; DNA: TGTGCCAGCACCTCGATAGCGGGGACCTACAATGAGCAGTTCTTC; CDR3: CASTSIAGTYNEQFF
V: TRBV19; J: TRBJ2-1; D: NA; size: NA; DNA: TGTGCCAGTAGTATAGGGAGGCGGGTTTCATCACACGTTGAGCAGTTCTTC; CDR3: CASSIGRRVSSHVEQFF
V: TRBV27; J: TRBJ2-7; D: NA; size: NA; DNA: TGTGCCAGCAGCCCCCGACCCAGGGGGGAAAAGGACGAGCAGTACTTC; CDR3: CASSPRPRGEKDEQYF
V: TRBV7-2; J: TRBJ2-1; D: TRBD1; size: medium-sized; DNA: TGTGCCAGCAGCTCCACGACAGGGGGCTTAGATGAGCAGTTCTTC; CDR3: CASSSTTGGLDEQFF
V: TRBV29-1; J: TRBJ1-1; D: NA; size: few; DNA: TGCAGCGTTGTTCTACAGCTCACTGAAGCTTTCTTT; CDR3: CSVVLQLTEAFF
V: TRBV7-3; J: TRBJ1-6; D: NA; size: NA; DNA: TGTGCCAGCAGCTTATACCAGAGGGCTATATGGGGCTTT; CDR3: CASSLYQRAIWGF
V: TRBV2; J: TRBJ1-1; D: NA; size: once; DNA: TGTGCCAGCAGTGCCCAGGTGGGCACTGAAGCTTTCTTT; CDR3: CASSAQVGTEAFF
V: TRBV11-1; J: TRBJ2-7; D: TRBD1; size: once; DNA: TGTGCCAGCAGCCTGGGACAGGGGGATGAGCAGTACTTC; CDR3: CASSLGQGDEQYF
V: TRBV18; J: TRBJ2-2; D: TRBD1; size: few; DNA: TGTGCCAGCTCACCTCGGACAGGCCCCGGGGAGCTGTTTTTT; CDR3: CASSPRTGPGELFF
V: TRBV6-4; J: TRBJ2-1; D: TRBD2; size: NA; DNA: TGTGCCAGCACCCCACTAGCGGGAGGTTACAATGAGCAGTTCTTC; CDR3: CASTPLAGGYNEQFF
V: TRBV2; J: TRBJ2-7; D: NA; size: NA; DNA: TGTGCCAGCAGGCAGGAGGCCTACGAGCAGTACTTC; CDR3: CASRQEAYEQYF
V: TRBV28; J: TRBJ2-2; D: TRBD1; size: once; DNA: TGTGCCAGCAGTCCTCCGGGGACAGGGAGTCGCGGGGAGCTGTTTTTT; CDR3: CASSPPGTGSRGELFF
V: TRBV3-1/TRBV3-2; J: TRBJ1-6; D: TRBD1; size: few; DNA: TGTGCCAGCAGCCGACAGGGAGATTCACCCCTCCACTTT; CDR3: CASSRQGDSPLHF
V: TRBV4-1; J: TRBJ2-5; D: NA; size: once; DNA: TGCGCCAGCAGCCCCGGGGGTGGTGCGACCCAGTACTTC; CDR3: CASSPGGGATQYF
V: TRBV2; J: TRBJ2-3; D: TRBD2; size: NA; DNA: TGTGCCAGCAGGGATGGACTAGCGGGGAGCACAGATACGCAGTATTTT; CDR3: CASRDGLAGSTDTQYF
V: TRBV28; J: TRBJ1-5; D: NA; size: NA; DNA: TGTGCCAGCAGTTTATACATCAGCAATCAGCCCCAGCATTTT; CDR3: CASSLYISNQPQHF
V: TRBV9; J: TRBJ2-2; D: NA; size: NA; DNA: TGTGCCAGCAGCGTAAGGCAGGGCCGGCAAACGAACACCGGGGAGCTGTTTTTT; CDR3: CASSVRQGRQTNTGELFF
V: TRBV7-9; J: TRBJ2-1; D: NA; size: NA; DNA: TGTGCCAGCAGCGATACCCTAGTAACACCCAATGAGCAGTTCTTC; CDR3: CASSDTLVTPNEQFF
V: TRBV11-1; J: TRBJ2-7; D: TRBD2; size: many; DNA: TGTGCCAGCAGCTTAATGGGGACTAGCGCGCGCTACGAGCAGTACTTC; CDR3: CASSLMGTSARYEQYF
V: TRBV24-1; J: TRBJ1-6; D: TRBD1; size: NA; DNA: TGTGCCACCAGTGAAGCAGGGGGCAGTTCACCCCTCCACTTT; CDR3: CATSEAGGSSPLHF
V: TRBV28; J: TRBJ2-7; D: NA; size: NA; DNA: TGTGCCAGCAGTTTATGGACAGACGAGCAGTACTTC; CDR3: CASSLWTDEQYF
V: TRBV7-2; J: TRBJ2-1; D: TRBD2; size: NA; DNA: TGTGCCAGCAGCTTAGGAGGACTAGCGGGAGGAGGAGGCTACAATGAGCAGTTCTTC; CDR3: CASSLGGLAGGGGYNEQFF
V: TRBV5-6; J: TRBJ2-3; D: NA; size: NA; DNA: TGTGCCAGCAGCATAAGGACTGTCACAGATACGCAGTATTTT; CDR3: CASSIRTVTDTQYF
V: TRBV7-9; J: TRBJ2-3; D: TRBD2; size: NA; DNA: TGTGCCAGCAGCTATGGGACTAGCGGACGCACAGATACGCAGTATTTT; CDR3: CASSYGTSGRTDTQYF
V: TRBV2; J: TRBJ1-5; D: NA; size: NA; DNA: TGTGCCAGCAGTGACAGGGTACGGGATCAGCCCCAGCATTTT; CDR3: CASSDRVRDQPQHF
V: TRBV9; J: TRBJ1-1; D: NA; size: once; DNA: TGTGCCAGCAGCGTTGAGCTTAACACTGAAGCTTTCTTT; CDR3: CASSVELNTEAFF
V: TRBV19; J: TRBJ2-1; D: NA; size: NA; DNA: TGTGCCAGTAGTAACGGACGGGGATCCTACAATGAGCAGTTCTTC; CDR3: CASSNGRGSYNEQFF
V: TRBV3-1/TRBV3-2; J: TRBJ1-3; D: NA; size: NA; DNA: TGTGCCAGCAGCCTAACACGACAAAACACCATATATTTT; CDR3: CASSLTRQNTIYF
V: TRBV4-2; J: TRBJ2-2; D: NA; size: NA; DNA: TGTGCCAGCAGCCACGGGACAACGAACACCGGGGAGCTGTTTTTT; CDR3: CASSHGTTNTGELFF
V: TRBV18; J: TRBJ2-3; D: TRBD1; size: NA; DNA: TGTGCCAGCTCACCAAACCGGGACAGGGTTGGCACAGATACGCAGTATTTT; CDR3: CASSPNRDRVGTDTQYF
V: TRBV4-1; J: TRBJ2-1; D: TRBD2; size: once; DNA: TGCGCCAGCAGTCGACTAGCGGGGCTCAATGAGCAGTTCTTC; CDR3: CASSRLAGLNEQFF
V: TRBV11-2; J: TRBJ2-1; D: TRBD1; size: NA; DNA: TGTGCCAGCAGCGCGGGACAGGGTAATTACAATGAGCAGTTCTTC; CDR3: CASSAGQGNYNEQFF
V: TRBV6-5; J: TRBJ2-5; D: TRBD1; size: NA; DNA: TGTGCCAGCAGTATGACAGGGAAGGAGACCCAGTACTTC; CDR3: CASSMTGKETQYF
V: TRBV11-2; J: TRBJ2-1; D: TRBD2; size: NA; DNA: TGTGCCAGCAGCCCCCGTGAAGACTGGACTAGCGTAGTGCGGCAGTTCTTC; CDR3: CASSPREDWTSVVRQFF
V: TRBV27; J: TRBJ2-7; D: TRBD1; size: NA; DNA: TGTGCCAGCAGTTTGGGGCAGGGGGCGACCCACGAGCAGTACTTC; CDR3: CASSLGQGATHEQYF
V: TRBV19; J: TRBJ2-5; D: TRBD1; size: NA; DNA: TGTGCCAGTAGTAGGAGAGGGGGCTACCAAGAGACCCAGTACTTC; CDR3: CASSRRGGYQETQYF
V: TRBV7-6; J: TRBJ2-5; D: NA; size: NA; DNA: TGTGCCAGCAGCTTAGGAGGCCGGGGGGAGACCCAGTACTTC; CDR3: CASSLGGRGETQYF
V: TRBV19; J: TRBJ2-3; D: TRBD1; size: once; DNA: TGTGCCAGTAGTTTTGGGGGACAGGTGGGTGAATTT; CDR3: CASSFGGQVGEF
V: TRBV4-1; J: TRBJ2-2; D: NA; size: NA; DNA: TGCGCCAGCAGCCAAGATCTAGTCCCCGGGGAGCTGTTTTTT; CDR3: CASSQDLVPGELFF
V: TRBV27; J: TRBJ2-7; D: TRBD2; size: many; DNA: TGTGCCAGCAGTTTCGTTAGCGGGAGTCACGAGCAGTACTTC; CDR3: CASSFVSGSHEQYF
V: TRBV30; J: TRBJ2-2; D: TRBD2; size: NA; DNA: TGTGCCTGGAGTGTAACTAGCGGGAAGGGCGGGGAGCTGTTTTTT; CDR3: CAWSVTSGKGGELFF
V: TRBV7-2; J: TRBJ2-4; D: TRBD2; size: NA; DNA: TGTGCCAGCAGCTTAGAGGCTAGCGGGACGTACTTC; CDR3: CASSLEASGTYF
V: TRBV30; J: TRBJ2-1; D: NA; size: NA; DNA: TGTGCCTGGAGCCGCTCACTCTACAATGAGCAGTTCTTC; CDR3: CAWSRSLYNEQFF
V: TRBV5-1; J: TRBJ2-2; D: NA; size: NA; DNA: TGCGCCAGCAGCTTGGCCAGCGTAACCGGGGAGCTGTTTTTT; CDR3: CASSLASVTGELFF
V: TRBV25-1; J: TRBJ2-4; D: NA; size: NA; DNA: TGTGCCAGCAGTGAATATGGGGGGGGCGGCAAAAACATTCAGTACTTC; CDR3: CASSEYGGGGKNIQYF
V: TRBV7-8; J: TRBJ2-3; D: TRBD2; size: few; DNA: TGTGCCAGCAGCTTAACGACTGGACTAGCGGGGGGCACAGATACGCAGTATTTT; CDR3: CASSLTTGLAGGTDTQYF
V: TRBV25-1; J: TRBJ2-7; D: TRBD1; size: NA; DNA: TGTGCCAGCAAGTCCGACAGGGGCCATCTCTACGAGCAGTACTTC; CDR3: CASKSDRGHLYEQYF